Sequencing of this T cell receptor beta chain was carried out in a study of early T cells in non-severe SARS-CoV-2 infection (dated by TCRdb to 2020 to 2022). Turning to the overall study: Because TCR sequencing was done on bulk RNA from unsorted whole blood, the alpha and beta chains could not be paired.

Library preparation employed 5' RACE. The sequencer was a NextSeq 500. In the TCR library protocol, unique molecular identifiers were attached to individual cDNA molecules to correct for PCR bias and sequencing error. Sequencing covered both TCR alpha and beta chains, and within each sample the abundances of alpha and beta sequences were tightly co-correlated. The paper's processing steps were these. Decombinator V4 was used to annotate TCR sequences for V gene, J gene and CDR3. Expanded TCRs were defined as changing significantly between any two time points under a Poisson model with p below 0.0001. TCR abundances were normalised to the total number of TCRs sequenced in each sample and reported as counts per million. VDJdb, accessed 1 November 2021, was searched for CMV, EBV and SARS-CoV-2 annotated TCRs, excluding TCRs annotated for multiple antigens. Starting from the raw public reads, TCRdb applied fastp trimming at Q25, assembled clones with MiXCR and retained in-frame beta chains. Entries are consolidated by CDR3 protein sequence, retaining the most common genes and DNA. The V and J calls here are based on TCRdb, not the publication. Recorded for this sample are tens of thousands of distinct CDR3 sequences; roughly 21% of them occurred a single time. The biggest ten clones account for about 15% of the sample.

The study was a case-control design nested within a healthcare worker cohort in London, UK, with weekly nasopharyngeal swab PCR tests and blood sampling. Between 23 and 31 March 2020, the week of the UK lockdown, healthcare workers were enrolled and then followed up weekly for as long as 16 weeks. Overall study results and their limits: VDJdb matching was skewed toward anti-spike CD8 responses, so virus-specific expansions were likely underestimated and private and CD4 specificities were missed.

This clonotype was seen a few times. Its recognized antigen is unknown. Base qualities are not recorded, but no much larger clone differs from it by a single base. The sequence was collected from an adult who was a healthcare worker with PCR-confirmed SARS-CoV-2 infection or an uninfected control (not recorded which). The material sequenced was whole blood, taken at baseline.

The bases are TGCGCCAGCAGCTTGACTGCCCAGTACTTC. Translated, this gives CASSLTAQYF. The V and J genes are TRBV5-1 and TRBJ2-5; no D gene call is confident. Deletion took 1 base off V and 9 bases off J, with a span of 4 bases between the germline ends. The CDR3 runs 10 residues from the cysteine to the phenylalanine. The entry retains the CDR3 DNA only, 30 bases that are in frame from base 1. Per the germline V gene, SGHRS is the CDR1 and YFSETQ is the CDR2. With the portions outside the CDR3 filled from the reference TRBV5-1 and TRBJ2-5 genes, the complete variable region becomes KAGVTQTPRYLIKTRGQQVTLSCSPISGHRSVSWYQQTPGQGLQFLFEYFSETQRNKGNFPGRFSGRQFSNSRSEMNVSTLELGDSALYLCASSLTAQYFGPGTRLLVL.